These T cell receptor beta chains were read from a single sample in a study of CD8 T cells in Susac syndrome. MiXCR was run by TCRdb on the immunoSEQ multiplex PCR reads, yielding one entry per CDR3 protein. The sample lists a few hundred thousand distinct CDR3 sequences, roughly 94% occurring once. Sequencing was done on a sample of CD4+ T cells from PBMCs. The receptors come from a human donor with multiple sclerosis. Both conserved end residues are part of each CDR3. Each record gives: D gene, clone size, V gene, J gene, CDR3 protein, CDR3 DNA. The D gene is left open where the match is weak. Size values are once, few and many counts, or a class for expanded clones, and some rows have none.

d_call: NA
clone_size: NA
v_call: TRBV20-1
j_call: TRBJ2-3
cdr3_aa: CSVWGFSTDTQYF
cdr3_nt: TGCAGTGTATGGGGATTTAGCACAGATACGCAGTATTTT

d_call: TRBD1
clone_size: NA
v_call: TRBV20-1
j_call: TRBJ1-6
cdr3_aa: CSADRTGDNSPLHF
cdr3_nt: TGCAGTGCCGACAGGACAGGGGATAATTCACCCCTCCACTTT

d_call: NA
clone_size: NA
v_call: TRBV18
j_call: TRBJ1-2
cdr3_aa: CASSPDSSNYGYTF
cdr3_nt: TGTGCCAGCTCACCGGACAGCTCTAACTATGGCTACACCTTC

d_call: TRBD1
clone_size: NA
v_call: TRBV3-1
j_call: TRBJ2-5
cdr3_aa: CASSQEDRGRETQYF
cdr3_nt: TGTGCCAGCAGCCAAGAAGACAGGGGGCGAGAGACCCAGTACTTC

d_call: TRBD2
clone_size: NA
v_call: TRBV20-1
j_call: TRBJ2-3
cdr3_aa: CSATPSGDTQYF
cdr3_nt: TGCAGTGCCACCCCTAGCGGAGATACGCAGTATTTT

d_call: TRBD1
clone_size: NA
v_call: TRBV27
j_call: TRBJ1-1
cdr3_aa: CAGDGGTEYYTEAFF
cdr3_nt: TGTGCCGGGGATGGAGGGACAGAATATTACACTGAAGCTTTCTTT

d_call: NA
clone_size: NA
v_call: TRBV5-1
j_call: TRBJ2-1
cdr3_aa: CASSLAGLREQFF
cdr3_nt: TGCGCCAGCAGCTTGGCCGGTCTTCGAGAGCAGTTCTTC

d_call: NA
clone_size: NA
v_call: TRBV10-3
j_call: TRBJ2-5
cdr3_aa: CAISELSGAGETQYF
cdr3_nt: TGTGCCATCAGTGAGCTATCGGGGGCGGGAGAGACCCAGTACTTC

d_call: NA
clone_size: NA
v_call: TRBV6-5
j_call: TRBJ2-1
cdr3_aa: CASTHSLGYEQFF
cdr3_nt: TGTGCCAGCACCCACTCATTAGGGTATGAGCAGTTCTTC

d_call: TRBD2
clone_size: NA
v_call: TRBV5-1
j_call: TRBJ2-3
cdr3_aa: CASSLDGTSGARGDTQYF
cdr3_nt: TGCGCCAGCAGCTTGGACGGGACTAGCGGGGCTCGGGGAGATACGCAGTATTTT

d_call: NA
clone_size: NA
v_call: TRBV14
j_call: TRBJ2-2
cdr3_aa: CASSQEGYTGELFF
cdr3_nt: TGTGCCAGCAGCCAAGAAGGGTACACCGGGGAGCTGTTTTTT

d_call: NA
clone_size: NA
v_call: TRBV2
j_call: TRBJ2-7
cdr3_aa: CASSQEQGYEQYF
cdr3_nt: TGTGCCAGCAGTCAGGAACAGGGATACGAGCAGTACTTC

d_call: NA
clone_size: NA
v_call: TRBV9
j_call: TRBJ2-7
cdr3_aa: CASSRQGTYEQYF
cdr3_nt: TGTGCCAGCTCACGGCAGGGAACCTACGAGCAGTACTTC

d_call: NA
clone_size: once
v_call: TRBV20-1
j_call: TRBJ2-5
cdr3_aa: CSAPARATTGAQYF
cdr3_nt: TGCAGTGCCCCCGCCAGAGCTACTACGGGGGCCCAGTACTTC

d_call: TRBD2
clone_size: NA
v_call: TRBV20-1
j_call: TRBJ2-5
cdr3_aa: CSAAPGVVAGVQETQYF
cdr3_nt: TGCAGTGCTGCCCCGGGTGTGGTAGCGGGGGTTCAAGAGACCCAGTACTTC

d_call: TRBD1
clone_size: NA
v_call: TRBV5-6
j_call: TRBJ1-2
cdr3_aa: CASSSLQGAGYGYTF
cdr3_nt: TGTGCCAGCAGCTCTCTACAGGGGGCAGGCTATGGCTACACCTTC

d_call: TRBD2
clone_size: NA
v_call: TRBV28
j_call: TRBJ2-2
cdr3_aa: CASTTQQRGTSGGILGELFF
cdr3_nt: TGTGCCAGCACCACCCAACAACGTGGGACTAGCGGGGGTATTCTTGGGGAGCTGTTTTTT

d_call: TRBD1
clone_size: NA
v_call: TRBV29-1
j_call: TRBJ2-3
cdr3_aa: CSVVTGTGADTQYF
cdr3_nt: TGCAGCGTAGTCACCGGGACAGGGGCAGATACGCAGTATTTT

d_call: NA
clone_size: NA
v_call: TRBV5-1
j_call: TRBJ2-5
cdr3_aa: CASSPGTAKETQYF
cdr3_nt: TGCGCCAGCAGCCCCGGGACTGCCAAAGAGACCCAGTACTTC

d_call: NA
clone_size: NA
v_call: TRBV5-1
j_call: TRBJ1-2
cdr3_aa: CASRLSSLSPYGYTF
cdr3_nt: TGCGCCAGCAGGTTGAGCTCTTTATCACCTTATGGCTACACCTTC

d_call: NA
clone_size: NA
v_call: TRBV25-1
j_call: TRBJ1-2
cdr3_aa: CASSLQGGDYGYTF
cdr3_nt: TGTGCCAGCAGTCTACAGGGTGGGGACTATGGCTACACCTTC

d_call: NA
clone_size: NA
v_call: TRBV20-1
j_call: TRBJ1-6
cdr3_aa: CSASPGNSPLHF
cdr3_nt: TGCAGTGCTAGCCCGGGAAATTCACCCCTCCACTTT